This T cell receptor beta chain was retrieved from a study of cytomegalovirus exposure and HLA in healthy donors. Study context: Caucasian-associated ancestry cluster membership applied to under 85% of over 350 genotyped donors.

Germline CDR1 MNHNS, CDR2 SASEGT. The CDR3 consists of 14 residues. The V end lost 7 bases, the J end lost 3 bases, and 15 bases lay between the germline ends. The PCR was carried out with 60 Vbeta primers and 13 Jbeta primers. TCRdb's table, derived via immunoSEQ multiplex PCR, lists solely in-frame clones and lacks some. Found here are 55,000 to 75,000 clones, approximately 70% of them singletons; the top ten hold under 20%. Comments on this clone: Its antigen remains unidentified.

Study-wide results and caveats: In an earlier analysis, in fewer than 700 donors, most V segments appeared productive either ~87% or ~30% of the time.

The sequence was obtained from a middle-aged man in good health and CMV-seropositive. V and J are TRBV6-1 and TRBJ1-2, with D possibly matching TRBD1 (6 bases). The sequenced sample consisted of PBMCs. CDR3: CASTTGGGHYGYTF. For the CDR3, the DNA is TGTGCCAGCACCACGGGAGGGGGGCACTATGGCTACACCTTC.